A single sample gave rise to the 9 T cell receptor beta chains below, sequenced in a study of cytomegalovirus exposure and HLA in healthy donors. Amplification used 60 Vbeta primers and 13 Jbeta primers. Assay used: immunoSEQ multiplex PCR; TCRdb lists only in-frame clones, some missing. This sample has under 150,000 clones; around 78% occur once, and the top ten carry 6.2%. Sequenced: PBMCs. The receptors were sampled from a woman aged 40 to 50 in good health and CMV-seropositive.

The chain has TRBV14 and TRBJ2-1; 13 nucleotides line up with TRBD2. J gave up 7 bases and V 4 bases, and 1 base lay outside the gene matches. This CDR3 spans 14 amino acids. Germline assignment: CDR1 SGHDN and CDR2 FVKESK. CDR3 loop: CASSRTSGSNEQFF. The CDR3 DNA is TGTGCCAGCAGCCGGACTAGCGGGAGTAATGAGCAGTTCTTC. The full variable domain, in which reference TRBV14 and TRBJ2-1 provide the parts outside the CDR3, is EAGVTQFPSHSVIEKGQTVTLRCDPISGHDNLYWYRRVMGKEIKFLLHFVKESKQDESGMPNNRFLAERTGGTYSTLKVQPAELEDSGVYFCASSRTSGSNEQFFGPGTRLTVL.

In this sample, this clone turned up once. CDR3 DNA: TGTGCCAGCAGCCCGGGACTAGCCCTCTACGAGCAGTACTTC. As protein: CASSPGLALYEQYF. The chain is built from TRBV6-1 and TRBJ2-7; 9 nucleotides agree with TRBD2. Unmatched junction bases numbered 6, after V lost 6 bases and J lost 3 bases. The CDR3 sequence is 14 residues long. Looked up from germline, CDR1 is MNHNS and CDR2 is SASEGT.

CDR3 DNA: TGCGCCAGCAGCCCGGGAATGACTAGCGGCTACACAGATACGCAGTATTTT. Translating it yields CASSPGMTSGYTDTQYF. The chain combines TRBV5-1 with TRBJ2-3, with 9 positions matching TRBD2. The CDR3 totals 17 residues. Trimming cost V 4 bases and J 2 bases; bases outside gene matches: 11. Per the germline V gene, CDR1 is SGHRS and CDR2 is YFSETQ.

V and J are TRBV28 and TRBJ2-7; 7 bases agree with TRBD1. The V gene end was trimmed by 6 bases and the J gene end by 0 bases; junction bases not matched to a gene: 8. This CDR3 has 15 residues. Germline V gives CDR1 MDHEN, CDR2 SYDVKM. As DNA, the CDR3 is TGTGCCAGCAGCGACCCGGGACAGAGCTCCTACGAGCAGTACTTC. It is translated as CASSDPGQSSYEQYF.

This clone is a singleton in its sample. The chain links TRBV7-2 to TRBJ2-7; 7 bases are shared with TRBD2. CDR1 and CDR2 (germline): SGHTA, FQGNSA. V was pared by 5 bases and J by 0 bases, with 7 bases of the junction left unmatched. There are 15 residues in the CDR3. DNA of the CDR3: TGTGCCAGCAGCAAGCCGGGGGGAAGCTCCTACGAGCAGTACTTC. Translation gives CASSKPGGSSYEQYF.

The gene calls are TRBV7-9 and TRBJ2-1; the D gene is possibly TRBD2 (7 bases). The CDR3 has 15 amino acids. Germline CDR1 is SEHNR and CDR2 is FQNEAQ (reference sequence). The V and J ends lost 5 bases and 6 bases respectively, with 17 bases between them. CDR3: CASSRGAGVLNEQFF. CDR3 nucleotide sequence: TGTGCCAGCAGCCGGGGGGCGGGAGTACTCAATGAGCAGTTCTTC.

V is TRBV19 and J is TRBJ2-7, with D possibly TRBD2 on 6 matching bases. V shed 6 bases and J shed 6 bases, with 24 bases lying between them. Germline loops: CDR1 LNHDA, CDR2 SQIVND (reference sequence). The CDR3 has 16 residues. CDR3 DNA sequence: TGTGCCAGTAGCCTGGGGACTTCACCATTTTCAAGCGAGCAGTACTTC. The encoded protein is CASSLGTSPFSSEQYF.

The V and J genes are TRBV2 and TRBJ2-7; D might be TRBD1 (5 bases). The V gene's germline CDR1 is SNHLY and CDR2 FYNNEI. V lost 2 bases and J 4 bases, leaving 6 bases between the germline ends. CDR3 length: 12 residues. CDR3 region: CASSEKGYEQYF. Here the CDR3 DNA reads TGTGCCAGCAGTGAAAAGGGGTACGAGCAGTACTTC.

The rearrangement uses TRBV4-1 and TRBJ2-1, with 11 bases fitting TRBD1. CDR1 is MGHRA, CDR2 YSYEKL, per germline. The CDR3 has 19 amino acids. Losses at the gene ends were 0 bases for V and 8 bases for J; bases not matched to a gene: 15. CDR3 DNA sequence: TGCGCCAGCAGCCAAGACCCGCTGGAGGACAGGGGGCGATACGATGAGCAGTTCTTC. Protein sequence: CASSQDPLEDRGRYDEQFF.